Below are 16 T cell receptor beta chains sequenced from a single sample in a study of control samples from healthy donors and cancer patients. Assay: immunoSEQ multiplex PCR; the TCRdb copy retains only in-frame clones and omits some. The table has 150,000 to 160,000 clones, roughly 92% seen once. Material: blood. Source of these receptors: a man aged 50 to 59 in good health.

V and J are TRBV5-1 and TRBJ1-1; no reliable D call. The CDR3 sequence is 14 residues long. V lost 4 bases to trimming and J lost 1 base, with 11 bases between them. Germline-derived CDR1 and CDR2 are SGHRS and YFSETQ. In DNA form, the CDR3 reads TGCGCCAGCAGCGAGGATCTGGCGAACACTGAAGCTTTCTTT. Translating gives CASSEDLANTEAFF.

The rearrangement joins TRBV4-2 to TRBJ2-2, with TRBD2 identical over 13 bases. The junction had 6 bases not matched to a gene; V was cut back by 4 bases and J by 4 bases. Germline V gene lookup returns CDR1 LGHNA and CDR2 YNFKEQ. CDR3 length equals 17 residues. CDR3 region: CASSRGLAGVVTGELFF. The CDR3 DNA sequence: TGTGCCAGCAGCCGAGGACTAGCGGGAGTCGTCACCGGGGAGCTGTTTTTT.

The chain couples TRBV10-3 to TRBJ1-2; D not certain. V lost 5 bases and J 6 bases, leaving 19 bases between the germline ends. This CDR3 spans 15 amino acids. Germline lookup yields CDR1 ENHRY and CDR2 SYGVKD. In DNA form, the CDR3 reads TGTGCCATCAGTTCGAAGGTGGAGGGCTTAGATGGCTACACCTTC. It codes for CAISSKVEGLDGYTF.

This chain connects TRBV1 to TRBJ2-7; TRBD2, the D gene given by the table, was not confirmed from the DNA. TRBV1 is labeled a pseudogene. The CDR3 has 11 amino acids. The CDR3 loop reads CTSSHGYEQYF. The CDR3 DNA reads as TGCACCAGCAGCCACGGCTACGAGCAGTACTTC.

V gene TRBV15 combines with J gene TRBJ2-5, with D tentatively TRBD1 (5 bases). Trimming removed 8 bases at V and 2 bases at J, with 9 bases between. CDR1 and CDR2 (germline): LNHNV, YYDKDF (reference sequence). The CDR3 totals 12 residues. The CDR3 protein is CATGAAQETQYF. CDR3 coding DNA: TGTGCCACCGGGGCAGCGCAAGAGACCCAGTACTTC.

CDR3: CASTLRQGTNTGELFF. The DNA of the CDR3 is TGTGCCAGTACGCTAAGACAGGGAACGAACACCGGGGAGCTGTTTTTT. The chain is built from TRBV19 and TRBJ2-2; 7 bases align to TRBD1. Looked up from germline, CDR1 is LNHDA and CDR2 is SQIVND (reference sequence). The CDR3 length is 16 residues. After removal of 7 bases from V and 0 bases from J, the junction contained 8 bases not matched to a gene.

Note on this clone: At the DNA level, this CDR3 is encoded by other sequences in the same sample as well. The chain carries TRBV5-1 and TRBJ1-5; D remains ambiguous. Per the germline V gene, CDR1 is SGHRS and CDR2 is YFSETQ. This CDR3 is built from 13 residues. V lost 0 bases and J lost 4, with 5 bases in between. The CDR3 loop is CASSLDRNQPQHF. The CDR3, as DNA: TGCGCCAGCAGCTTGGATCGTAATCAGCCCCAGCATTTT.

The J gene is TRBJ2-1, the V gene TRBV3-1 (or the pseudogene TRBV3-2), with 11 bases lining up with TRBD1. This CDR3 contains 14 residues. The germline V gene encodes CDR1 LGHDT and CDR2 YNNKEL (reference sequence). With V trimmed by 3 bases and J by 6 bases, 1 base remained unmatched. This CDR3 reads CASSQGTGGNEQFF. The CDR3 DNA reads TGTGCCAGCAGCCAGGGGACAGGGGGCAATGAGCAGTTCTTC.

The chain has TRBV27 and TRBJ2-3, with 10 positions matching TRBD2. CDR3 length equals 18 residues. With 5 bases clipped from V and 2 bases from J, the junction kept 13 bases outside the gene matches. Germline V gives CDR1 MNHEY, CDR2 SMNVEV (reference sequence). CDR3: CASSISGRSGRVTDTQYF. CDR3 sequence (DNA): TGTGCCAGCAGTATCTCCGGGAGGAGCGGGAGGGTCACAGATACGCAGTATTTT.

This clone was seen a handful of times. The chain employs TRBV27 and TRBJ2-7, with D perhaps matching TRBD1 (6 bases). The V and J ends lost 3 bases and 6 bases respectively, with 9 bases between them. Germline V gives CDR1 MNHEY, CDR2 SMNVEV (reference sequence). The CDR3 sequence is 12 residues long. This chain's CDR3 is CASSFTGSEQYF. The CDR3 region has the DNA TGTGCCAGCAGTTTTACAGGGTCCGAGCAGTACTTC.

The chain is built from TRBV11-2 and TRBJ2-7; D unresolved. V gave up 2 bases and J gave up 0 bases, with 5 bases separating them. Germline lookup yields CDR1 SGHAT and CDR2 FQNNGV. The CDR3 covers 13 residues. The CDR3 nucleotides read TGTGCCAGCAGCTTACAGACCTCCTACGAGCAGTACTTC. This sequence encodes CASSLQTSYEQYF.

The V call is TRBV10-1, the J call TRBJ2-3, with TRBD2 matching 13 bases. This CDR3 has 16 amino acids. V dropped 4 bases and J dropped 4; count of bases not matched to a gene: 5. The germline gives CDR1 WNHNN, CDR2 SYGVQD (reference sequence). DNA of the CDR3: TGCGCCAGCAGTGGGACTAGCGGGAGCTTCGCAGATACGCAGTATTTT. Translated, it gives CASSGTSGSFADTQYF.

The rearrangement joins TRBV2 to TRBJ2-1; D gene unclear. Germline CDR1 and CDR2: SNHLY and FYNNEI. V was cut by 6 bases and J by 10 bases, with 16 bases left in between. This CDR3 is built from 13 residues. In nucleotides, the CDR3 is TGTGCCAGCAGGGGCGTAGGAGCCGGCGAGCAGTTCTTC. This sequence encodes CASRGVGAGEQFF.

The chain has TRBV24-1 and TRBJ2-6, with TRBD1 matching 8 bases. The CDR3 covers 16 residues. Losses at the gene ends were 4 bases for V and 1 base for J; bases not matched to a gene: 2. Germline lookup yields CDR1 KGHDR and CDR2 SFDVKD. The CDR3 spells CATSDRTGSGANVLTF. The DNA for the CDR3 is TGTGCCACCAGTGACCGGACAGGGTCTGGGGCCAACGTCCTGACTTTC.

V is TRBV12-5 and J is TRBJ2-6; D unresolved. The CDR3 consists of 15 residues. V lost 5 bases and J lost 1, with 9 bases in between. Germline V gene lookup returns CDR1 LGHNT and CDR2 FRNRAP. In DNA, the CDR3 is TGTGCTAGTGGTCCCGTAGTTTCTGGGGCCAACGTCCTGACTTTC. Its protein is CASGPVVSGANVLTF.

The genes are TRBV27 and TRBJ2-2; D possibly corresponds to TRBD1 (7 bases). The V end lost 5 bases, the J end lost 4 bases, and 8 bases lay between the germline ends. In germline, CDR1 is MNHEY, CDR2 SMNVEV (reference sequence). This CDR3 contains 13 residues. The CDR3 sequence is CASSQGGTGELFF. The CDR3 nucleotides are TGTGCCAGCAGTCAGGGGGGCACCGGGGAGCTGTTTTTT.